This T cell receptor beta chain was sequenced for a study of T cells in Graves' hyperthyroidism and ophthalmopathy. Study-wide findings and caveats: Expanded thyroid clonotypes (above 0.001) were mostly also found in blood. The model forecast ophthalmopathy, anticipating it by a median about six months before onset.

Diagnosis rested on symptoms, serum thyroxine and TRAb, thyroid ultrasound, and orbital computed tomography. Note on this clonotype: What it binds is unknown. A single base separates this from a much larger clone, so it may be a read error.

The CDR3 has 15 amino acids. Germline V gene data show CDR1 as LGHDT and CDR2 as YNNKEL (reference sequence). There were TCR beta CDR3 regions amplified from RNA transcripts. The TCR CDR3 first-round RT-PCR relied on the HTBI primer set. From the multiplex PCR reads, TCRdb called clonotypes with MiXCR, one entry per CDR3 protein. The sample has more than 650,000 distinct CDR3 sequences; approximately 14% are singletons. The clonotype comes from a woman aged 18 to 35 with Graves' hyperthyroidism. The V and J genes are TRBV3-1 and TRBJ2-1; 7 nucleotides agree with TRBD2. The DNA end favors TRBJ2-7, so the J call may be wrong. Sequencing input: blood. The CDR3 DNA sequence: TGTGCCAGCAGCCAACCCCGGGGGGTCTACAATGAGCAGTACTTC. Encoded protein: CASSQPRGVYNEQYF.